This T cell receptor (beta chain) is drawn from a study of cytomegalovirus exposure and HLA in healthy donors. Researchers ran the PCR with 60 Vbeta and 13 Jbeta primers. Data came from immunoSEQ multiplex PCR; TCRdb stores just in-frame clones and leaves some out. The table includes some 190,000 clones, 60% to 85% detected once. Overall study results and limits: Reported findings show TCR beta sequences accurately forecast HLA-A and HLA-B alleles in most subjects.

This clone was observed a single time. Its antigen is currently unknown. The CDR3 is 15 amino acids. Losses at the gene ends were 6 bases for V and 11 bases for J; bases not matched to a gene: 15. Germline lookup yields CDR1 MNHEY and CDR2 SVGAGI. The sample taken for sequencing was PBMCs. The V and J genes are TRBV6-5 and TRBJ1-4, with 7 bases fitting TRBD1. The TCR was taken from a man between 18 and 35 years old in good health and CMV-seronegative. CDR3 in DNA: TGTGCCAGCAGGTCCCGGGACAGTCTCCGCGGGAAACTGTTTTTT. Protein: CASRSRDSLRGKLFF.